This T cell receptor (beta chain) emerged from a study of blood T cell repertoires in COVID-19. Participants, about 18 to 90 years old, spanned approximately 25 US areas. The study assigned cohorts using participant-reported clinical history. The CDR3 runs 14 residues. Trimming took off 7 bases at V and 0 bases at J, with 13 bases between the two ends. Germline lookup yields CDR1 SQVTM and CDR2 ANQGSEA. This clone was observed a handful of times. In the authors' workflow: Researchers report that nucleated cell counts were estimated from reference gene primer amplification. Data came from immunoSEQ multiplex PCR; TCRdb stores just in-frame clones and leaves some out. V and J calls and clone size are given by that table; D and trimming were obtained from the DNA. The sample carries hundreds of thousands of clones, about 90% recorded once.

This receptor was obtained from a woman in her forties or fifties with acute COVID-19. The sequenced material came from PBMCs or T cells enriched from blood (not recorded which). The V call is TRBV29-1, the J call TRBJ1-3, with D maybe TRBD1 (5 bases). This CDR3 reads CSAWDFSSGNTIYF. DNA of the CDR3: TGCAGCGCCTGGGACTTCTCCTCTGGAAACACCATATATTTT.